These 10 T cell receptor beta chains originate from one sample sequenced in a study of identical twins. TCRdb reprocessed the 5' RACE reads via MiXCR and lists one record per CDR3 protein. The sample yields a few hundred thousand distinct CDR3 sequences, about an eighth seen once. A further study also used this sample, focusing on yellow fever vaccine responses in identical twins.

The sample consisted of memory (CD45RO+) T cells sorted from blood. These receptors originate from a woman between 18 and 29 years old in good health.

The V call is TRBV24-1, the J call TRBJ2-2; D remains unclear. With 9 bases removed from V and 4 bases from J, the gap between germline ends came to 8 bases. The germline CDR1 and CDR2 sequences are KGHDR and SFDVKD. The CDR3 is made up of 12 amino acids. This chain's CDR3 is CATESSTGELFF. DNA of the CDR3: TGTGCCACCGAGTCCAGCACCGGGGAGCTGTTTTTT.

This clonotype was counted only a few times. The CDR3 coding sequence is TGTGCCAGCAGTTACAAGGTGTATGGACAGCCCCAGCATTTT. Its translation is CASSYKVYGQPQHF. The V gene is TRBV6-2 or TRBV6-3, the J gene TRBJ1-5; D ambiguous. The V and J ends lost 2 bases and 7 bases respectively, with 12 bases between them. CDR3 length equals 14 residues. Germline V gene lookup returns CDR1 MNHEY and CDR2 SVGEGT.

This chain joins TRBV3-1 and TRBJ2-2, with D unresolved. The CDR3 has 14 amino acids. V was trimmed by 1 base and J by 6 bases, leaving 9 bases between them. Germline V gene sequence: CDR1 LGHDT, CDR2 YNNKEL (reference sequence). The CDR3 coding sequence is TGTGCCAGCAGCCAAGTCGTGGGTTCCGGGGAGCTGTTTTTT. Translated, it gives CASSQVVGSGELFF.

CDR3 sequence: CASSQEGSGRAAGELFF. CDR3 nucleotides: TGTGCCAGCAGCCAAGAGGGTAGCGGGAGGGCGGCCGGGGAGCTGTTTTTT. The chain uses TRBV4-2 and TRBJ2-2; 11 bases match TRBD2. The germline CDR1 and CDR2 sequences are LGHNA and YNFKEQ. The V gene end was trimmed by 0 bases and the J gene end by 6 bases; junction bases not matched to a gene: 6. The CDR3 has 17 amino acids.

This clonotype has just a few counts. This rearrangement joins TRBV7-8 to TRBJ2-7; D might be TRBD1 (6 bases). The CDR3 consists of 14 residues. Trimming cost V 5 bases and J 4 bases, with 15 bases left between them. The germline CDR1 and CDR2 sequences are SGHVS and FQNEAQ. CDR3 sequence reads: CASSAQQGAYEQYF. In DNA, the CDR3 is TGTGCCAGCAGCGCCCAACAGGGCGCTTACGAGCAGTACTTC.

This chain links TRBV7-2 with TRBJ2-1; 10 bases match TRBD1. V lost 5 bases and J lost 4; bases outside the gene matches: 5. The length of the CDR3 is 15 residues. Germline loops: CDR1 SGHTA, CDR2 FQGNSA. The CDR3 is CASSTGTGDYNEQFF. The CDR3 nucleotides read TGTGCCAGCAGCACCGGGACAGGGGATTACAATGAGCAGTTCTTC.

This clonotype has a count of ten or more. The V gene is TRBV2, the J gene TRBJ2-2, with 9 bases aligning to TRBD2. V trimming: 5 bases; J trimming: 0 bases; junction bases outside the gene matches: 10. The CDR3 is made up of 18 amino acids. Germline values: CDR1 SNHLY, CDR2 FYNNEI. The CDR3 loop is CASSWVIAGASNTGELFF. CDR3 in DNA: TGTGCCAGCAGTTGGGTGATAGCGGGGGCTTCGAACACCGGGGAGCTGTTTTTT.

The table lists this clonotype with a few counts. The rearrangement links TRBV7-9 to TRBJ2-7; weak D call: TRBD1 (8 bases). The CDR3 runs 14 residues. V dropped 5 bases and J dropped 5 bases, with 16 bases sitting between them. CDR1 and CDR2 from the germline V gene are SEHNR and FQNEAQ (reference sequence). The CDR3, as DNA: TGTGCCAGCAGCGGCCGACAGGGGAGGGACGAGCAGTACTTC. It specifies CASSGRQGRDEQYF.

V is TRBV12-3 or TRBV12-4 and J is TRBJ2-3; the D gene is possibly TRBD2 (6 bases). The CDR3 spans 17 residues. Trimming took off 1 base at V and 4 bases at J, with 18 bases between the two ends. The CDR3 sequence is CASSLGRGREVPDTQYF. The CDR3 coding sequence is TGTGCCAGCAGTTTAGGGCGGGGCAGGGAGGTGCCAGATACGCAGTATTTT.

This clonotype has more than one count but fewer than ten. This chain joins TRBV28 and TRBJ2-4, with D perhaps assigned TRBD1 or TRBD2 (6 bases each). V shed 3 bases and J shed 2 bases, with 17 bases lying between them. The CDR3 sequence is 17 residues long. Germline-derived CDR1 and CDR2 are MDHEN and SYDVKM. The CDR3 region has the DNA TGTGCCAGCAGTTTGTTTTCACAGGGAGGTCCCAAAAACATTCAGTACTTC. This sequence encodes CASSLFSQGGPKNIQYF.